One T cell receptor (beta chain) is described in this entry. Its antigen is unidentified. J gave up 6 bases and V 6 bases, and 14 bases lay outside the gene matches. The CDR3 extends over 16 amino acids. From germline, CDR1 is MRHNA and CDR2 SNTAGT. Primers included in the PCR were 60 Vbeta and 13 Jbeta primers. Using immunoSEQ multiplex PCR, the repertoire was profiled, and TCRdb retains in-frame clones only, with some absent. In the table there are about 100,000 clones, roughly 75% of which are singletons. The data belong to a study of cytomegalovirus exposure and HLA in healthy donors. Study-wide findings and caveats: It was confirmed in vitro that three of the CMV-associated chains were specific for CMV antigens. One variant, a missense change in DCLRE1C, was linked in a later analysis to TCR beta V- and J-gene trimming. In a later analysis, parvovirus B19, influenza, CMV and Epstein-Barr virus appeared linked to several top co-occurrence clusters.

The chain is built from TRBV6-4 and TRBJ1-5, with 7 bases aligning to TRBD1. The sequence was collected from a male donor in good health and CMV-seropositive. The sequenced sample was PBMCs. The DNA of the CDR3 is TGTGCCAGCAGACGGAAACCAGACAGGGATGGTCAGCCCCAGCATTTT. This codes for CASRRKPDRDGQPQHF.